Many counts were recorded for the clone carrying this T cell receptor beta chain. This specimen comes from a study of early T cells in non-severe SARS-CoV-2 infection. V trimming: 10 bases; J trimming: 2 bases; junction bases outside the gene matches: 9. This CDR3 contains 14 residues. Germline V gene lookup returns CDR1 MRHNA and CDR2 SNTAGT. Each single cDNA molecule received a unique molecular identifier. TCRdb reprocessed the 5' RACE reads with MiXCR, giving one entry per CDR3 protein. This repertoire shows about 24,000 distinct CDR3 sequences, 3% to 4% found once; its top ten account for roughly 6%.

Sequenced input: whole blood. This sequence originates from an adult who was a healthcare worker with PCR-confirmed SARS-CoV-2 infection or an uninfected control (not recorded which). This chain connects TRBV6-4 to TRBJ2-3; 7 bases line up with TRBD2. The CDR3 bases are TGTGCCACCAAATCGGGACTACCCACAGATACGCAGTATTTT. This sequence encodes CATKSGLPTDTQYF.